One sample yielded the 20 T cell receptor beta chains listed below, sequenced in a study of CD8+CD57+ T cells in acquired aplastic anemia. Patients sequenced had flow cytometry evidence of CD8+CD57+ cell expansion. TCR beta VDJ combinations and CDR3 sequences were profiled from genomic DNA. TCRdb passed the reads through MiXCR, listing each CDR3 protein once. The profile shows roughly 180,000 distinct CDR3 sequences, less than 65% of them singletons. Sequencing input: sorted CD4+, CD8+, or CD8+CD57+ T cells (not recorded which) from PBMCs. The receptors come from a human donor with aplastic anemia.

The chain carries TRBV7-2 and TRBJ1-3; D gene unclear. Trimming took 1 base from V and 9 from J, leaving 13 bases between them. Germline CDR1 and CDR2: SGHTA and FQGNSA. This CDR3 has 14 residues. The CDR3 DNA reads TGTGCCAGCAGCTTAGAACGAGTGGGTGTCACCATATATTTT. This gives the protein CASSLERVGVTIYF.

A word on this clonotype: A clone one base away is much larger, so this may be a read error. CDR3 DNA: TGCGCCGGCAGCCTACATGGGTCGCGAAACACTGAAGCTTTCTTT. Its translation is CAGSLHGSRNTEAFF. This sequence joins TRBV4-1 and TRBJ1-1; D is ambiguous. The germline CDR1 and CDR2 sequences are MGHRA and YSYEKL. This CDR3 has 15 residues.

This clonotype occurred many times. The rearrangement links TRBV5-5 to TRBJ2-7; TRBD1 might be the D (6 bases). The germline V and J ends were trimmed by 6 bases and 4 bases, with 23 bases remaining between them. Germline V gene lookup returns CDR1 SGHKS and CDR2 YYEKEE (reference sequence). The CDR3 is 16 amino acids. The CDR3 loop reads CASTPWKTGLVYEQYF. Written as DNA, the CDR3 is TGTGCCAGCACCCCATGGAAGACAGGTCTAGTGTACGAGCAGTACTTC.

V gene TRBV20-1 combines with J gene TRBJ1-6; 7 bases align to TRBD1. The CDR3 is 15 amino acids. Germline V gene sequence: CDR1 DFQATT, CDR2 SNEGSKA (reference sequence). Losses at the gene ends were 6 bases for V and 2 bases for J; bases not matched to a gene: 7. The CDR3 loop is CSAPPQGPYNSPLHF. In DNA, the CDR3 is TGCAGTGCCCCTCCACAGGGGCCCTATAATTCACCCCTCCACTTT.

This chain connects TRBV5-1 to TRBJ1-1, with D tentatively TRBD1 (6 bases). There are 14 residues in the CDR3. The ends were cut back, 6 bases at V and 4 bases at J, with 16 bases in the middle. Germline CDR1 is SGHRS and CDR2 is YFSETQ. CDR3 DNA: TGCGCCAGCACGACACAGGGAGAGGGCACTGAAGCTTTCTTT. Translating gives CASTTQGEGTEAFF.

The chain combines TRBV2 with TRBJ2-7; 7 bases agree with TRBD1. This CDR3 region has 15 residues. Germline assignment: CDR1 SNHLY and CDR2 FYNNEI. V lost 4 bases, J lost 2 bases, and 8 bases stayed unmatched. This CDR3 is CASSVPGQTPYEQYF. As DNA, the CDR3 is TGTGCCAGCAGTGTGCCGGGACAGACCCCCTACGAGCAGTACTTC. Together with reference TRBV2 and TRBJ2-7, the CDR3 gives the full variable domain: EPEVTQTPSHQVTQMGQEVILRCVPISNHLYFYWYRQILGQKVEFLVSFYNNEISEKSEIFDDQFSVERPDGSNFTLKIRSTKLEDSAMYFCASSVPGQTPYEQYFGPGTRLTVT.

In its sample, this clonotype was seen many times. This sequence joins TRBV10-3 and TRBJ2-5; the D gene is possibly TRBD1 (5 bases). This CDR3 has 14 amino acids. Per the germline V gene, CDR1 is ENHRY and CDR2 is SYGVKD. The V end lost 3 bases, the J end lost 2 bases, and 10 bases lay between the germline ends. This CDR3 is CAISEGREQETQYF. CDR3 nucleotide sequence: TGTGCCATCAGTGAAGGCAGGGAACAAGAGACCCAGTACTTC.

The chain is built from TRBV6-5 and TRBJ1-3; D is ambiguous. The CDR3 is 13 amino acids. Germline-derived CDR1 and CDR2 are MNHEY and SVGAGI. V was pared by 1 base and J by 8 bases, with 9 bases between. The CDR3 is CASSYFRSDTIYF. In nucleotides, the CDR3 is TGTGCCAGCAGTTACTTCAGGTCAGACACCATATATTTT.

This chain connects TRBV2 to TRBJ1-2, with TRBD1 as a possible D gene (6 bases). In germline, CDR1 is SNHLY, CDR2 FYNNEI. V lost 1 base and J lost 5, with 17 bases in between. The CDR3 has 16 amino acids. The CDR3 loop reads CASSEESGDLGYGYTF. Here the CDR3 DNA reads TGTGCCAGCAGTGAAGAGTCAGGGGACCTGGGGTATGGCTACACCTTC.

The genes are TRBV15 and TRBJ2-7; 7 bases line up with TRBD2. V dropped 4 bases and J dropped 2; count of bases not matched to a gene: 5. This CDR3 region has 14 residues. The germline V gene has CDR1 LNHNV and CDR2 YYDKDF (reference sequence). The chain's CDR3 is CATSIAGTTYEQYF. As DNA, the CDR3 is TGTGCCACCAGCATCGCCGGGACTACCTACGAGCAGTACTTC.

J is TRBJ1-1 and V is TRBV9, with D tentatively TRBD1 (5 bases). This CDR3 comprises 16 residues. Germline loops: CDR1 SGDLS, CDR2 YYNGEE. The V end was cut by 0 bases, the J end by 0 bases, with 12 bases between. CDR3 region: CASSVEAGNMNTEAFF. As DNA, the CDR3 is TGTGCCAGCAGCGTAGAAGCAGGGAATATGAACACTGAAGCTTTCTTT. Full variable domain (missing parts from reference TRBV9 and TRBJ1-1): DSGVTQTPKHLITATGQRVTLRCSPRSGDLSVYWYQQSLDQGLQFLIQYYNGEERAKGNILERFSAQQFPDLHSELNLSSLELGDSALYFCASSVEAGNMNTEAFFGQGTRLTVV.

This clonotype came up many times. The rearrangement links TRBV24-1 to TRBJ2-1, with D possibly called TRBD1 or TRBD2 (5 bases each). The CDR3 spans 12 residues. The germline V gene has CDR1 KGHDR and CDR2 SFDVKD. V lost 3 bases, J lost 9 bases, and 8 bases lay in between. Here the CDR3 DNA reads TGTGCCACCAGTGATACGGGACCTGAGCAGTTCTTC. Translated, it gives CATSDTGPEQFF.

Concerning this clonotype itself: The junction does not match germline at one end; this may be a read error. In DNA, the CDR3 is TGTGCCAGCAGTCTCCGGGACAGTGAAGCTCTCTTT. It is translated as CASSLRDSEALF. This chain connects TRBV6-5 to TRBJ1-1; 7 bases are shared with TRBD1. The CDR3 runs to 12 residues. The V gene's germline CDR1 is MNHEY and CDR2 SVGAGI.

The chain uses TRBV12-3 or TRBV12-4 and TRBJ2-5; D is ambiguous. The CDR3 spans 11 residues. V shed 4 bases and J shed 4 bases, with 4 bases lying between them. The CDR3 loop reads CASSYAETQYF. CDR3 in DNA: TGTGCCAGCAGTTACGCAGAGACCCAGTACTTC.

On this clonotype: A clone one base away is much larger, so this may be a read error. This chain connects TRBV6-5 to TRBJ1-1; D is perhaps TRBD1 (5 bases). The germline V gene encodes CDR1 MNHEY and CDR2 SVGAGI. The CDR3 sequence is 15 residues long. CDR3 nucleotides: TGTGCCAGCAGATACTTGGGACCGTTGAACACTGAAGCTTTCTTT. It codes for CASRYLGPLNTEAFF.

As for this clonotype: A much larger clone sits a single nucleotide away, making a read error possible. The rearrangement links TRBV10-2 to TRBJ1-2, with D maybe TRBD1 (5 bases). Germline CDR1 reads WSHSY; CDR2 reads SAAADI. This CDR3 is 15 amino acids long. CDR3 region: CASSLEGFANYGCTF. The CDR3 coding sequence is TGCGCCAGCAGCTTAGAGGGGTTTGCTAACTATGGCTGCACCTTC.

Note on this clonotype: An end of the junction does not agree with germline; a read error may underlie this. The gene calls are TRBV20-1 and TRBJ2-7; possible D gene TRBD1, 6 bases. This CDR3 is 15 amino acids long. The germline gives CDR1 DFQATT, CDR2 SNEGSKA (reference sequence). CDR3 DNA: TGCAGTGCTCGTGGCGAGGGGGTAGGGTCCTACGAGCGGTACTTC. This translates into CSARGEGVGSYERYF.

The sample holds many counts of this clonotype. V and J are TRBV11-2 and TRBJ2-3; TRBD2 matches 7 bases. The CDR3 totals 15 residues. Per germline, CDR1 SGHAT and CDR2 FQNNGV. After removal of 5 bases from V and 4 bases from J, the junction contained 9 bases not matched to a gene. The CDR3 region has the DNA TGTGCCAGCAGCCTAGCGGACTTTGGGGCAGATACGCAGTATTTT. Its translation: CASSLADFGADTQYF.

The chain recombines TRBV20-1 with TRBJ2-3; 7 bases fit TRBD2. The CDR3 has 13 residues. Germline loops: CDR1 DFQATT, CDR2 SNEGSKA (reference sequence). Trimming removed 8 bases from V and 4 bases from J; junction bases left unmatched: 9. In DNA form, the CDR3 reads TGCAGTCCAAGGACGGGGGGTCCAGATACGCAGTATTTT. Amino acid sequence: CSPRTGGPDTQYF.

The chain is built from TRBV5-8 and TRBJ1-5, with a weak D call TRBD1 (5 bases). The germline gives CDR1 SGHTS, CDR2 YDEGEE. V was shortened by 5 bases and J by 6 bases, with 18 bases between the two germline ends. The CDR3 runs 15 residues. The CDR3 region is CASSSGQGRVQPQHF. CDR3 nucleotides: TGTGCCAGCAGTTCGGGGCAGGGACGGGTTCAGCCCCAGCATTTT.